Below, one TCR beta chain is given with its context. Its antigen is currently unknown. This entry belongs to a study of spatial heterogeneity in lung cancer. Study details: Matched bulk RNA-seq provided a T cell module score, and TCR transcript counts in tumor regions correlated strongly with it. Overall study findings and caveats: Ubiquitous and regional expanded TCR counts tracked ubiquitous and regional nonsynonymous mutations, respectively. Expanded intratumoral alpha and beta TCR counts tracked tumor mutation counts. Approximate estimated coverage of tumor T cells amounted to less than 7.5% for alpha and approximately 12% for beta chains.

The CDR3 is 11 residues long. The V end lost 1 base, the J end lost 9 bases, and 7 bases lay between the germline ends. Germline CDR1 is DFQATT and CDR2 is SNEGSKA (reference sequence). Noted time point: sample taken at primary tumor resection. Whole RNA, isolated from tumor, nontumor lung or frozen PBMC, was sequenced without prior sorting. TCRdb reprocessed the 5' RACE reads via MiXCR and lists one record per CDR3 protein. This table holds approximately 4,000 distinct CDR3 sequences, roughly 33% found once. Sequencing was performed on lung tumor tissue, taken at surgery. The genes are TRBV20-1 and TRBJ2-1; D possibly matches TRBD1 or TRBD2 (5 bases each). The clonotype originates from a male donor with early-stage non-small cell lung cancer. CDR3 sequence reads: CSARGGVEQFF. DNA of the CDR3: TGCAGTGCTAGAGGAGGGGTTGAGCAGTTCTTC.